A selection of T cell receptor beta chains follows, all from one sample in a study of radiotherapy plus CTLA-4 blockade in lung cancer. Repertoires were generated with immunoSEQ multiplex PCR, while TCRdb's copy carries only in-frame clones and drops some. The repertoire holds 30,000 or so clones, with around 80% as singletons. This material consisted of peripheral blood, taken from a patient treated with radiotherapy plus ipilimumab. The receptors here all came from a human donor with non-small cell lung cancer who had stable disease on radiotherapy plus ipilimumab. The CDR3 runs from the conserved cysteine through the conserved F or W. The order of the fields is V gene, D gene, clone size, J gene, CDR3 DNA, CDR3 protein. A D gene is named only where the DNA matches it firmly. A row's size may be missing; if present it is once, few, many or a size class.

V gene: TRBV9
D gene: .
clone size: .
J gene: TRBJ1-6
CDR3 DNA: TGTGCCAGCAGCGTAACGTCAGATTCACCCCTCCACTTT
CDR3 protein: CASSVTSDSPLHF

V gene: TRBV9
D gene: .
clone size: few
J gene: TRBJ2-2
CDR3 DNA: TGTGCCAGCAGCGACTATCAGGACGCGAACACCGGGGAGCTGTTTTTT
CDR3 protein: CASSDYQDANTGELFF

V gene: TRBV5-5
D gene: .
clone size: .
J gene: TRBJ1-4
CDR3 DNA: TGTGCCAGCAGCTCGTCGGTTGCAACTAATGAAAAACTGTTTTTT
CDR3 protein: CASSSSVATNEKLFF

V gene: TRBV5-4
D gene: TRBD1
clone size: few
J gene: TRBJ1-2
CDR3 DNA: TGTGCCAGTCTGGACAGGGAGGTCTTTGGCTACACCTTC
CDR3 protein: CASLDREVFGYTF

V gene: TRBV6-5
D gene: TRBD1
clone size: .
J gene: TRBJ2-3
CDR3 DNA: TGTGCCATCGGACAGGGGACAGATACGCAGTATTTT
CDR3 protein: CAIGQGTDTQYF

V gene: TRBV11-2
D gene: .
clone size: .
J gene: TRBJ1-3
CDR3 DNA: TGTGCCAGCAGCTCCCAGGGAGTGCCCGGAAACACCATATATTTT
CDR3 protein: CASSSQGVPGNTIYF

V gene: TRBV19
D gene: TRBD1
clone size: .
J gene: TRBJ1-2
CDR3 DNA: TGTGCCAGTAGGGACCTCCTTCAGGGGGGCTATGGCTACACCTTC
CDR3 protein: CASRDLLQGGYGYTF

V gene: TRBV2
D gene: .
clone size: .
J gene: TRBJ1-5
CDR3 DNA: TGTGCCAGCAGTGAGCGGCAGGCTAGCAATCAGCCCCAGCATTTT
CDR3 protein: CASSERQASNQPQHF

V gene: TRBV9
D gene: TRBD2
clone size: once
J gene: TRBJ2-7
CDR3 DNA: TGTGCCAGCAGCGTAGGCCCCTCGGGGGGGTCCTACGAGCAGTACTTC
CDR3 protein: CASSVGPSGGSYEQYF

V gene: TRBV19
D gene: TRBD1
clone size: .
J gene: TRBJ1-2
CDR3 DNA: TGTGCCAGTACCCGGGACAGGCATGGCTACACCTTC
CDR3 protein: CASTRDRHGYTF

V gene: TRBV5-1
D gene: .
clone size: .
J gene: TRBJ2-3
CDR3 DNA: TGCGCCAGCAGCTTGGACAAGCCGGATACGCAGTATTTT
CDR3 protein: CASSLDKPDTQYF

V gene: TRBV7-8
D gene: .
clone size: .
J gene: TRBJ1-5
CDR3 DNA: TGTGCCAGCAGCTTCGGGAGACTTAGCAATCAGCCCCAGCATTTT
CDR3 protein: CASSFGRLSNQPQHF

V gene: TRBV7-2
D gene: TRBD1
clone size: .
J gene: TRBJ1-2
CDR3 DNA: TGTGCCAGCAGCTTAGCGCGCCAGGGGGCGCGCTATGGCTACACCTTC
CDR3 protein: CASSLARQGARYGYTF

V gene: TRBV25-1
D gene: .
clone size: .
J gene: TRBJ2-3
CDR3 DNA: TGTGCCAGCAGTGACTCCGGGGGTCCAGATACGCAGTATTTT
CDR3 protein: CASSDSGGPDTQYF

V gene: TRBV19
D gene: .
clone size: .
J gene: TRBJ1-3
CDR3 DNA: TGTGCCAGTACCCGGGGCGGCTCTGGAAACACCATATATTTT
CDR3 protein: CASTRGGSGNTIYF

V gene: TRBV2
D gene: .
clone size: .
J gene: TRBJ1-2
CDR3 DNA: TGTGCCAGCAGTGATAGGGGACACTCGGTGTCGGGCTACACCTTC
CDR3 protein: CASSDRGHSVSGYTF

V gene: TRBV18
D gene: .
clone size: few
J gene: TRBJ2-5
CDR3 DNA: TGTGCCAGCTCACCATTCGGCAACCTCCAAGAGACCCAGTACTTC
CDR3 protein: CASSPFGNLQETQYF

V gene: TRBV5-6
D gene: .
clone size: .
J gene: TRBJ1-5
CDR3 DNA: TGTGCCAGCAGCTTGCTAGGTGAAAGCAATCAGCCCCAGCATTTT
CDR3 protein: CASSLLGESNQPQHF

V gene: TRBV29-1
D gene: .
clone size: once
J gene: TRBJ2-7
CDR3 DNA: TGCAGCGTTTGGGGCGGGTCCTACGAGCAGTACTTC
CDR3 protein: CSVWGGSYEQYF

V gene: TRBV5-6
D gene: .
clone size: .
J gene: TRBJ2-1
CDR3 DNA: TGTGCCAGCAGCCAGCGACGTTCGGGGGCTTCCTACAATGAGCAGTTCTTC
CDR3 protein: CASSQRRSGASYNEQFF

V gene: TRBV27
D gene: .
clone size: .
J gene: TRBJ1-5
CDR3 DNA: TGTGCCAGCAGTTTAGTGGGAATCAATCAGCCCCAGCATTTT
CDR3 protein: CASSLVGINQPQHF

V gene: TRBV6-6
D gene: TRBD1
clone size: .
J gene: TRBJ2-1
CDR3 DNA: TGTGCCAGCAGACCGGGACAGGGGGCTGACAATGAGCAGTTCTTC
CDR3 protein: CASRPGQGADNEQFF

V gene: TRBV30
D gene: TRBD1
clone size: .
J gene: TRBJ1-2
CDR3 DNA: TGTGCCTGGAGCAACAGGGGGCATTTCTATGGCTACACCTTC
CDR3 protein: CAWSNRGHFYGYTF

V gene: TRBV9
D gene: .
clone size: .
J gene: TRBJ2-3
CDR3 DNA: TGTGCCAGCAGCGTAGGTTCCCTGGCAAATCTAGATACGCAGTATTTT
CDR3 protein: CASSVGSLANLDTQYF